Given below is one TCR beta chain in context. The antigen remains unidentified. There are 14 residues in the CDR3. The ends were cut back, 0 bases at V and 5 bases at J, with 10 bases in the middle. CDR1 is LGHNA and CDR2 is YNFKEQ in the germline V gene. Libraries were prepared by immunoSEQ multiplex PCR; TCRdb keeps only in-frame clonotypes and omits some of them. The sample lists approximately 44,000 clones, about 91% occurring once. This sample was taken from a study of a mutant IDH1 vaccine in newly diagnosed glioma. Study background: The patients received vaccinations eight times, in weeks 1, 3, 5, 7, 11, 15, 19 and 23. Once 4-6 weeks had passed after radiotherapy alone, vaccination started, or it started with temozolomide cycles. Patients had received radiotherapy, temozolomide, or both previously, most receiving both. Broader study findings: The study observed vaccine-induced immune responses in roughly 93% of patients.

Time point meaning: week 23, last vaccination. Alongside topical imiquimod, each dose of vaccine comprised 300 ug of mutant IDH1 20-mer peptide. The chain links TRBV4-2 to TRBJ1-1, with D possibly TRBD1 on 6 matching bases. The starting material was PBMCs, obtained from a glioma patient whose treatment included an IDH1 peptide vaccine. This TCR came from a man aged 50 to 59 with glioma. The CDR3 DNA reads TGTGCCAGCAGCCAAGACGGGGGCTTTACTGAAGCTTTCTTT. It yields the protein CASSQDGGFTEAFF.